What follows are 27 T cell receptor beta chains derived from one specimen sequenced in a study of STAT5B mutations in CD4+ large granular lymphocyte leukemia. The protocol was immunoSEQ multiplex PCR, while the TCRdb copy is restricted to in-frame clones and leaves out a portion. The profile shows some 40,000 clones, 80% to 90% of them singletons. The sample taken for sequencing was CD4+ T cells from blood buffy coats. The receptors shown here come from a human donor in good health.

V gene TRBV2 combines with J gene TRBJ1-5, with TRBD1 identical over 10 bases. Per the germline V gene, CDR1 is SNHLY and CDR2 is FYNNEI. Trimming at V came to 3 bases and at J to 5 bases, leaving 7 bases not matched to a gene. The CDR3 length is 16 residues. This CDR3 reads CASSDRDRGNYQPQHF. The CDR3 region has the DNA TGTGCCAGCAGTGATAGGGACAGGGGAAATTATCAGCCCCAGCATTTT.

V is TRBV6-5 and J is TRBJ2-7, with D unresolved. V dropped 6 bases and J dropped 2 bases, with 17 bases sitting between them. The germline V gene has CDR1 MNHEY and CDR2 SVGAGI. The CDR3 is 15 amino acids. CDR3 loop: CASSPVMVRAYEQYF. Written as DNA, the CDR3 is TGTGCCAGCAGCCCCGTAATGGTAAGGGCCTACGAGCAGTACTTC.

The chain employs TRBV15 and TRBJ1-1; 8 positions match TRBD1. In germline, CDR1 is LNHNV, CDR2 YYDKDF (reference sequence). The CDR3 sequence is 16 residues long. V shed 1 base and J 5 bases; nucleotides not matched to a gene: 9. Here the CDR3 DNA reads TGTGCCACCAGCAGAGCAAGGGGACAGGCCGAAACTGAAGCTTTCTTT. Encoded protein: CATSRARGQAETEAFF.

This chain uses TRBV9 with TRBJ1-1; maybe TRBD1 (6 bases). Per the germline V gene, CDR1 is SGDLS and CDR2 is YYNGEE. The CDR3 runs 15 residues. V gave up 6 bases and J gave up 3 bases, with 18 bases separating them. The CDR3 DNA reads TGTGCCAGCAACAGAGGGGGGCCCCTCTACACTGAAGCTTTCTTT. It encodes CASNRGGPLYTEAFF.

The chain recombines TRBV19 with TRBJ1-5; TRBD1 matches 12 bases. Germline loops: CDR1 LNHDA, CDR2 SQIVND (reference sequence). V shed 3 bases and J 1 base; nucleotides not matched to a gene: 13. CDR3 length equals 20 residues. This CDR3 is CASSIYYGTGGYRSNQPQHF. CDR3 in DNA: TGTGCCAGTAGTATCTACTACGGGACAGGGGGCTATCGGAGCAATCAGCCCCAGCATTTT.

As DNA, the CDR3 is TGTGCCAGCTCACCTGGTCGGAGTTCCTACGAGCAGTACTTC. As protein: CASSPGRSSYEQYF. The gene calls are TRBV18 and TRBJ2-7; D gene uncertain. Germline CDR1 is KGHSH and CDR2 is LQKENI. V was shortened by 3 bases and J by 1 base, with 10 bases between the two germline ends. The CDR3 is made up of 14 amino acids.

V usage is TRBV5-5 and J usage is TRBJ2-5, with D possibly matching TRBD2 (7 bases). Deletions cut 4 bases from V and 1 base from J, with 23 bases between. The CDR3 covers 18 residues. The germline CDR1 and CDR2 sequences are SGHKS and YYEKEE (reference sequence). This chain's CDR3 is CASSGGREWEGVQETQYF. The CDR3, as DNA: TGTGCCAGCAGCGGGGGCCGGGAATGGGAGGGGGTCCAAGAGACCCAGTACTTC.

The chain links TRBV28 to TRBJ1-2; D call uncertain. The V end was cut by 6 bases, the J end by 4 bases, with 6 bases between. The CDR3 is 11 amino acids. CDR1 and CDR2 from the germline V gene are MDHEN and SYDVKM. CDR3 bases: TGTGCCAGCAGCCAACGCTATGGCTACACCTTC. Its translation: CASSQRYGYTF.

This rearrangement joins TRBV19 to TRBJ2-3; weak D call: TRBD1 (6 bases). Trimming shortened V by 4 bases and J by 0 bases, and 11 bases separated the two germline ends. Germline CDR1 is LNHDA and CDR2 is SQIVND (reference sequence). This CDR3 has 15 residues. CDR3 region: CASSKDRTSTDTQYF. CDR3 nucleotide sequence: TGTGCCAGTAGTAAAGACAGGACTAGCACAGATACGCAGTATTTT.

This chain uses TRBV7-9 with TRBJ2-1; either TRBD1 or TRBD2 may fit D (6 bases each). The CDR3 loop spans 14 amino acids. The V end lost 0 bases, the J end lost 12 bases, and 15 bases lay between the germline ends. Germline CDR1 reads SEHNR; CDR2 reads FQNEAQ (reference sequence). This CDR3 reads CASSLAKGGAAQFF. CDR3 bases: TGTGCCAGCAGCTTAGCGAAGGGGGGCGCGGCGCAGTTCTTC.

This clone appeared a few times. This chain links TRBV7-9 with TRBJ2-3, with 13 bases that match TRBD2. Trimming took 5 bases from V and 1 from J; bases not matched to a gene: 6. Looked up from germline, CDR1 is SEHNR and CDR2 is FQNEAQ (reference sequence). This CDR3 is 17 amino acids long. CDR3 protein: CASSMGLAGSRTDTQYF. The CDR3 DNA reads TGTGCCAGCAGCATGGGACTAGCGGGATCACGCACAGATACGCAGTATTTT.

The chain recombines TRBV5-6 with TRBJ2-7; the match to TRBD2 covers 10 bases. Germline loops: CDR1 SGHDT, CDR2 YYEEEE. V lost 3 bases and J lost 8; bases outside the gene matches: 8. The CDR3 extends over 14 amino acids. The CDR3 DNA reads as TGTGCCAGCAGCTCTCTAGCGGGAGACAGCCAGCAGTACTTC. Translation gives CASSSLAGDSQQYF.

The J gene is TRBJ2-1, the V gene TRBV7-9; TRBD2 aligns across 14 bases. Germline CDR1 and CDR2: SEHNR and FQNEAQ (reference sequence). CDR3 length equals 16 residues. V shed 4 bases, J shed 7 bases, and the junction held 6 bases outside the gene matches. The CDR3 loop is CASSSGLAGGPNEQFF. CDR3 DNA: TGTGCCAGCAGCTCCGGACTAGCGGGAGGTCCGAATGAGCAGTTCTTC.

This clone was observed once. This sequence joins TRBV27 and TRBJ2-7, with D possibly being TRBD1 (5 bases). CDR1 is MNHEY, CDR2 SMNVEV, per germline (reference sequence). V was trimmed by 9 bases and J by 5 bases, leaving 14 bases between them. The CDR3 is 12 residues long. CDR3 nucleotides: TGTGCCAGTAGGGGTAGCTCGGACGAGCAGTACTTC. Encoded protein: CASRGSSDEQYF.

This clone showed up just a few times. The CDR3 region has the DNA TGTGCCTGGAGCCCCCACGGTAACTATGGCTACACCTTC. It encodes CAWSPHGNYGYTF. The V gene is TRBV30, the J gene TRBJ1-2; D not certain. This CDR3 region has 13 residues. V was trimmed by 3 bases and J by 1 base, leaving 9 bases between them. Germline V gene data show CDR1 as GTSNPN and CDR2 as SVGIG (reference sequence). The entire variable domain, with the rest obtained from reference TRBV30 and TRBJ1-2, is as follows: SQTIHQWPATLVQPVGSPLSLECTVEGTSNPNLYWYRQAAGRGLQLLFYSVGIGQISSEVPQNLSASRPQDRQFILSSKKLLLSDSGFYLCAWSPHGNYGYTFGSGTRLTVV.

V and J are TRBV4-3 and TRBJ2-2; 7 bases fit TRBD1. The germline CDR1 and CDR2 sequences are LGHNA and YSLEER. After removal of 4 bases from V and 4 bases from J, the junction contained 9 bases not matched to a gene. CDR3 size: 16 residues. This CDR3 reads CASSLQGVMSTGELFF. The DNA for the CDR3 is TGCGCCAGCAGCCTGCAGGGGGTCATGAGCACCGGGGAGCTGTTTTTT.

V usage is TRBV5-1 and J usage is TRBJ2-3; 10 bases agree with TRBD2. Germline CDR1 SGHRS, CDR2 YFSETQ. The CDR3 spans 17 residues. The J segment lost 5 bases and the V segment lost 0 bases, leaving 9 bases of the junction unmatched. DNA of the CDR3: TGCGCCAGCAGCTTGGTGGCTAGCGGGAGTAGTATAGATACGCAGTATTTT. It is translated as CASSLVASGSSIDTQYF.

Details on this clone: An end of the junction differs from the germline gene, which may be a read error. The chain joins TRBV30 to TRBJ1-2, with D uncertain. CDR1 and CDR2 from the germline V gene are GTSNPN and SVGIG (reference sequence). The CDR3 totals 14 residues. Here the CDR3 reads CAWMRRNANHGYTF. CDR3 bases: TGTGCCTGGATGCGGCGTAACGCTAACCATGGCTACACCTTC.

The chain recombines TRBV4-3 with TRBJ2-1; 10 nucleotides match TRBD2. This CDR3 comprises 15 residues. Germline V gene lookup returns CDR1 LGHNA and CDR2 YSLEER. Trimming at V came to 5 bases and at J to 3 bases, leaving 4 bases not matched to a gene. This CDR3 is CASSFLAGVYNEQFF. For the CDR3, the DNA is TGCGCCAGCAGCTTCCTAGCGGGAGTCTACAATGAGCAGTTCTTC.

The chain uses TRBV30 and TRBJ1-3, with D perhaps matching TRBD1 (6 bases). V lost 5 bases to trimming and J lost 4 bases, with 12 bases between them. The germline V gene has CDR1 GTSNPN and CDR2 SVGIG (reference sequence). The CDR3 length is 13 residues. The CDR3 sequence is CAWAGVAGNTIYF. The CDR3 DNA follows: TGTGCCTGGGCAGGGGTTGCAGGAAACACCATATATTTT.

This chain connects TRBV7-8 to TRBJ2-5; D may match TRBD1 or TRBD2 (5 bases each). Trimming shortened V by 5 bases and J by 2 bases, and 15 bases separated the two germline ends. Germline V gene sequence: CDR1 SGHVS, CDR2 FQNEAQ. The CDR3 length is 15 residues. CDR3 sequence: CASSRGRAAQETQYF. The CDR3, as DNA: TGTGCCAGCAGCCGGGGCAGGGCTGCGCAAGAGACCCAGTACTTC.

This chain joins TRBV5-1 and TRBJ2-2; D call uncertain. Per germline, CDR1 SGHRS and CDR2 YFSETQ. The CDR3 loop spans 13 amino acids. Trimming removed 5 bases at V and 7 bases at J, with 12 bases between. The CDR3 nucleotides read TGCGCCAGCAGGGAAGTGGAAGGCGGGGAGCTGTTTTTT. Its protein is CASREVEGGELFF.

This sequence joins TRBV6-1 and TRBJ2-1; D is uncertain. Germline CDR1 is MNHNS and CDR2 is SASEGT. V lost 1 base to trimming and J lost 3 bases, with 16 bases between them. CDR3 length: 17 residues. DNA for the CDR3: TGTGCCAGCAGTGAAGGAGGATGGGCTAGTATCTACAATGAGCAGTTCTTC. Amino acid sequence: CASSEGGWASIYNEQFF.

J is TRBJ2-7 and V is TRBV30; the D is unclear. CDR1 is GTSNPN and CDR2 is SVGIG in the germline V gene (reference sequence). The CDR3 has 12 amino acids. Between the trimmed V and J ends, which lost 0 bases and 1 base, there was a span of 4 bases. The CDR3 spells CAWSVGSYEQYF. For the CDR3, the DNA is TGTGCCTGGAGTGTGGGGTCCTACGAGCAGTACTTC.

This chain's CDR3 is CASSETGTNTEAFF. As DNA, the CDR3 is TGTGCCAGCTCCGAAACAGGGACGAACACTGAAGCTTTCTTT. This sequence joins TRBV18 and TRBJ1-1; tentative D call: TRBD1 (6 bases). This CDR3 is built from 14 residues. Per germline, CDR1 KGHSH and CDR2 LQKENI. V lost 6 bases to trimming and J lost 1 base, with 12 bases between them.

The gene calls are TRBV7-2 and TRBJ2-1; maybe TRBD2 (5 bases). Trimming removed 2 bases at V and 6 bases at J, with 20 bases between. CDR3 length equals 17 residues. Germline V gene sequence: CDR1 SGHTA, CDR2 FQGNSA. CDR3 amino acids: CASSLRAGGPLGNEQFF. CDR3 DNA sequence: TGTGCCAGCAGCTTAAGGGCGGGCGGACCCCTGGGCAATGAGCAGTTCTTC.

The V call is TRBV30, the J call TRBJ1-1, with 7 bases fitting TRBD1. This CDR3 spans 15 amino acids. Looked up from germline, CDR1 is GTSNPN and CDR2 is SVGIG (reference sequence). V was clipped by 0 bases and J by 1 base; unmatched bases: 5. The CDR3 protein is CAWSVARTGNTEAFF. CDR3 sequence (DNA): TGTGCCTGGAGTGTAGCCCGGACAGGGAACACTGAAGCTTTCTTT.